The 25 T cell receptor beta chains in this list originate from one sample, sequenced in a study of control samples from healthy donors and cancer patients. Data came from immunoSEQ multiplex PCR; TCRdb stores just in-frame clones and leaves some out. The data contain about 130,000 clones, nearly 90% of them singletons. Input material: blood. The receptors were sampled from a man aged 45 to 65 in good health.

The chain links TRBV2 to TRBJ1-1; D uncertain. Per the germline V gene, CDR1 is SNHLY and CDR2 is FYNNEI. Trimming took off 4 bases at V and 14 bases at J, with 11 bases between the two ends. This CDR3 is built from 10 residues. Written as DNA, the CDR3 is TGTGCCAGCAGTGCCGGTCGAGTGTTCTTT. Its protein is CASSAGRVFF.

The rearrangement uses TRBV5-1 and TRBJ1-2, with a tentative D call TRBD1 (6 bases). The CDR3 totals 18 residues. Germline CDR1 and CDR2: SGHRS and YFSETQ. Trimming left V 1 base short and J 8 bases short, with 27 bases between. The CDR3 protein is CASSLIPSETRGGEGYTF. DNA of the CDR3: TGCGCCAGCAGCTTGATACCCAGTGAAACCAGGGGAGGGGAAGGCTACACCTTC.

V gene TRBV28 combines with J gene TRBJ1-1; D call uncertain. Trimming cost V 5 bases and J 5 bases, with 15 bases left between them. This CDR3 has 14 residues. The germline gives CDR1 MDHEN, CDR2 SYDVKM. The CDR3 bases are TGTGCCAGCAGTCCTCAGTCCTTTAGGACTGAAGCTTTCTTT. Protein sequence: CASSPQSFRTEAFF. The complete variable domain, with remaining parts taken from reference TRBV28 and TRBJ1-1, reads DVKVTQSSRYLVKRTGEKVFLECVQDMDHENMFWYRQDPGLGLRLIYFSYDVKMKEKGDIPEGYSVSREKKERFSLILESASTNQTSMYLCASSPQSFRTEAFFGQGTRLTVV.

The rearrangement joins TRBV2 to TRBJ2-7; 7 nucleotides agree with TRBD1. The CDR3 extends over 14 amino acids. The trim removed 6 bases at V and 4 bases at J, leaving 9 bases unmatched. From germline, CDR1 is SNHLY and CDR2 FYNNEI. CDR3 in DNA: TGTGCCAGCAGCAGGGGACAGAAGGGATACGAGCAGTACTTC. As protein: CASSRGQKGYEQYF.

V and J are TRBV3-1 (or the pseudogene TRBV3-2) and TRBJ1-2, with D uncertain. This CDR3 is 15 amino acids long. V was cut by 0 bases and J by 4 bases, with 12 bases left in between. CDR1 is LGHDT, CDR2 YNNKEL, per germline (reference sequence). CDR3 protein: CASSQEWKAAYGYTF. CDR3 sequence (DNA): TGTGCCAGCAGCCAAGAGTGGAAAGCAGCCTATGGCTACACCTTC.

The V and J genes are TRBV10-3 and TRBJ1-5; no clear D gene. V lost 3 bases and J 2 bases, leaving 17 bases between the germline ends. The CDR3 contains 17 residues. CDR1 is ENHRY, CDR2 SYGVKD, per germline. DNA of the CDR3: TGTGCCATCAGTGACTCGACAAAGGTTAGCGGCAATCAGCCCCAGCATTTT. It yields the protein CAISDSTKVSGNQPQHF.

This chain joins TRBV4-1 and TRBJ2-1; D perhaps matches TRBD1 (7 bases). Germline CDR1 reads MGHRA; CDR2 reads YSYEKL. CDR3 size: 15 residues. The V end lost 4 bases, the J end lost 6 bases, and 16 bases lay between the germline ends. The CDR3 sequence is CASSLDRDLGNEQFF. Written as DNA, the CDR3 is TGCGCCAGCAGCCTCGACAGGGACTTGGGCAATGAGCAGTTCTTC.

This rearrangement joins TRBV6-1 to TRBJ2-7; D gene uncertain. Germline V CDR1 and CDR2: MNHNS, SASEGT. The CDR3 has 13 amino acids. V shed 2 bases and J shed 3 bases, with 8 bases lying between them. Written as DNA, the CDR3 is TGTGCCAGCAGTGAAAACGCGAACTACGAGCAGTACTTC. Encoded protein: CASSENANYEQYF.

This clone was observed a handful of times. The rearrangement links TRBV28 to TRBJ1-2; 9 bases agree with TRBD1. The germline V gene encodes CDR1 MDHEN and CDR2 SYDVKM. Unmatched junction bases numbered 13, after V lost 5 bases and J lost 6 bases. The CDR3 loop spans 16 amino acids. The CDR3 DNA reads TGTGCCAGCAGTCCACAGGGGACAGGGAAGGGAAATGGCTACACCTTC. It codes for CASSPQGTGKGNGYTF.

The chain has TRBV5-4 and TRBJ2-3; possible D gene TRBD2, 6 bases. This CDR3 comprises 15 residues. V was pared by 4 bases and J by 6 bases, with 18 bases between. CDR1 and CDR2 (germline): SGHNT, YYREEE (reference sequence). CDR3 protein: CASSPGAGSVDTQYF. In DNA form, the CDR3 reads TGTGCCAGCAGCCCCGGGGCGGGGTCGGTGGATACGCAGTATTTT. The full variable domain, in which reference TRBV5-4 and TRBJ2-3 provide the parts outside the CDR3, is ETGVTQSPTHLIKTRGQQVTLRCSSQSGHNTVSWYQQALGQGPQFIFQYYREEENGRGNFPPRFSGLQFPNYSSELNVNALELDDSALYLCASSPGAGSVDTQYFGPGTRLTVL.

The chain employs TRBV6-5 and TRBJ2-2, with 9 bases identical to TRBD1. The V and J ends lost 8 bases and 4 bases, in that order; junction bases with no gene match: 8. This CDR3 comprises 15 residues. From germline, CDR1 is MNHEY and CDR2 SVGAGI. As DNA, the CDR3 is TGTGCCAGCGGAACAGGGGGCGCGGGCACCGGGGAGCTGTTTTTT. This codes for CASGTGGAGTGELFF.

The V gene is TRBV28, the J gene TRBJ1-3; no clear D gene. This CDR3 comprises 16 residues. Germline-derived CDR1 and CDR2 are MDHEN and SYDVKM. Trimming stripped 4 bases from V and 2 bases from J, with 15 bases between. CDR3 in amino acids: CASSSVWEGAGNTIYF. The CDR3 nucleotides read TGTGCCAGCAGTTCCGTTTGGGAGGGTGCTGGAAACACCATATATTTT.

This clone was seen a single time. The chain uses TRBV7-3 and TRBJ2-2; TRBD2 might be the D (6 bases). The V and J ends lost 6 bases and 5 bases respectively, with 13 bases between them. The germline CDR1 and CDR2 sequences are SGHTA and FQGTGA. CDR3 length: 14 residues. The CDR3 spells CASSLTRATGELFF. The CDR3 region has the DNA TGTGCCAGCAGTCTGACTAGAGCTACCGGGGAGCTGTTTTTT.

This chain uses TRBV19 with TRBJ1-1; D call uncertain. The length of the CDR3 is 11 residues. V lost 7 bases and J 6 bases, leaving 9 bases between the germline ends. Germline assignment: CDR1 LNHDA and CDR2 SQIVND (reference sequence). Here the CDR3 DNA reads TGTGCCAGTAAGTTAGGAGCTGAAGCTTTCTTT. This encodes CASKLGAEAFF.

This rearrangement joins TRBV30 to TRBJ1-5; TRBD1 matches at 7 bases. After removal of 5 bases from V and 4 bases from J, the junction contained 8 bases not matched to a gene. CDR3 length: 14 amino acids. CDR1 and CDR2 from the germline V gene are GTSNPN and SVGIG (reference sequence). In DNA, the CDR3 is TGTGCCTGGGGACAGGACCTCGAGAATCAGCCCCAGCATTTT. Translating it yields CAWGQDLENQPQHF.

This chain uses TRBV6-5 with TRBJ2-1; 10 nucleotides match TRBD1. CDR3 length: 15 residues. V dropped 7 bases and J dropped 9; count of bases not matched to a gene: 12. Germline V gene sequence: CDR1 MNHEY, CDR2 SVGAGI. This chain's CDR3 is CASTKGTGAQVEQFF. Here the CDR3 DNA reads TGTGCCAGCACCAAGGGGACAGGGGCTCAGGTTGAGCAGTTCTTC.

CDR3 protein: CAWSGQGAANEKLFF. CDR3 bases: TGTGCCTGGAGTGGACAGGGGGCGGCTAATGAAAAACTGTTTTTT. The genes are TRBV30 and TRBJ1-4; 10 bases agree with TRBD1. The CDR3 is made up of 15 amino acids. The V segment lost 1 base and the J segment 3 bases; nucleotides outside the gene matches: 2. Germline values: CDR1 GTSNPN, CDR2 SVGIG (reference sequence).

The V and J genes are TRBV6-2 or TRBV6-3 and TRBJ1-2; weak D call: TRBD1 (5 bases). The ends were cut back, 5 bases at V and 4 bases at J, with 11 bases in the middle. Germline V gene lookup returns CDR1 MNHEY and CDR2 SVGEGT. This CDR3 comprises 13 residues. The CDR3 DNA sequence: TGTGCCAGCAGTACCCAGGGCCCCTATGGCTACACCTTC. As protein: CASSTQGPYGYTF.

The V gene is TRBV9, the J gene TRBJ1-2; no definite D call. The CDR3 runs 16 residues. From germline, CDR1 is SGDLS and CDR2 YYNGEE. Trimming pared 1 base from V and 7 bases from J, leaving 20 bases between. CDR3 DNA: TGTGCCAGCAGCGTAAATAAGGTCCATCCGGAGGGTGGCTACACCTTC. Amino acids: CASSVNKVHPEGGYTF.

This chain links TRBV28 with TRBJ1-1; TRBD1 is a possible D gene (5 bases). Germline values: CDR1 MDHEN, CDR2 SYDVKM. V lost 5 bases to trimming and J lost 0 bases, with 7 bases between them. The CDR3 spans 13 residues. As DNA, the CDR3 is TGTGCCAGCAGTCTGGACATGAACACTGAAGCTTTCTTT. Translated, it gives CASSLDMNTEAFF.

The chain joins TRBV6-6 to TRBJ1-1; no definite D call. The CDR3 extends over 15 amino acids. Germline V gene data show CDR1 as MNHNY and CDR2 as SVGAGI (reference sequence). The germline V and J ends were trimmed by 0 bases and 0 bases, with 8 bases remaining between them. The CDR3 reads CASSYSYNLNTEAFF. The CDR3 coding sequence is TGTGCCAGCAGTTACTCCTACAATCTGAACACTGAAGCTTTCTTT.

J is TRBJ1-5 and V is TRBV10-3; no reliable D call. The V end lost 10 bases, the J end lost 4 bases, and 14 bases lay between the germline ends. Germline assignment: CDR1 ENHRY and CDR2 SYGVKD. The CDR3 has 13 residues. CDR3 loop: CATYAGQNQPQHF. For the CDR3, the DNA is TGTGCCACTTATGCCGGCCAAAATCAGCCCCAGCATTTT.

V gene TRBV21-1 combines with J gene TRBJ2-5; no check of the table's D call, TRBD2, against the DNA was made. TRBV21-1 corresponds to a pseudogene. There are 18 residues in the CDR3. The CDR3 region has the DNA TGTGCCAGCAGCAAAGTGTACAAGTGGGCCCACTCGGGGGAGACCCAGTACTTC. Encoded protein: CASSKVYKWAHSGETQYF.

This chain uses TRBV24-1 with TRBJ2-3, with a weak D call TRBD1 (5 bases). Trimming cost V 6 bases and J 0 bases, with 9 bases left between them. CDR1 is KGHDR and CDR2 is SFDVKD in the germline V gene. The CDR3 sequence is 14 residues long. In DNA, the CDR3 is TGTGCCACCAGTAGGGGCCTAAGCACAGATACGCAGTATTTT. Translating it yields CATSRGLSTDTQYF.

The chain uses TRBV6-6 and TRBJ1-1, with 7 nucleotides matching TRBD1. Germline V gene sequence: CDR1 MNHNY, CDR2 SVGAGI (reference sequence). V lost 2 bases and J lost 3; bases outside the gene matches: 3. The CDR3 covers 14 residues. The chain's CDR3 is CASSYRGPDTEAFF. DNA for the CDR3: TGTGCCAGCAGTTACAGGGGGCCGGACACTGAAGCTTTCTTT.